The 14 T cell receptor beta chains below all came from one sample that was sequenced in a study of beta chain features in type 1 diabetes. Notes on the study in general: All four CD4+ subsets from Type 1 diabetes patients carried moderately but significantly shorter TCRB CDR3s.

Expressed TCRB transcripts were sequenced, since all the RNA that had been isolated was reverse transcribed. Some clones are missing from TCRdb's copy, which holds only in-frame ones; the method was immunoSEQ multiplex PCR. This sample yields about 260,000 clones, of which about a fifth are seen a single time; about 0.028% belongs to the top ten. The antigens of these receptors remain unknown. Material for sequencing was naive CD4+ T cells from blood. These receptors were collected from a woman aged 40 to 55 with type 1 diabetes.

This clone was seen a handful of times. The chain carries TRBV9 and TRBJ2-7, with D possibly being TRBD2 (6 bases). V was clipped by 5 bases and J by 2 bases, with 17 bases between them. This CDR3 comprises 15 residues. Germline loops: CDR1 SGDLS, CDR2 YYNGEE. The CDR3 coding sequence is TGTGCCAGCAGTGTCGCCGGGACTTTGGCCTACGAGCAGTACTTC. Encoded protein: CASSVAGTLAYEQYF. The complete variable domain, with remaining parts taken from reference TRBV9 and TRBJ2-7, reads DSGVTQTPKHLITATGQRVTLRCSPRSGDLSVYWYQQSLDQGLQFLIQYYNGEERAKGNILERFSAQQFPDLHSELNLSSLELGDSALYFCASSVAGTLAYEQYFGPGTRLTVT.

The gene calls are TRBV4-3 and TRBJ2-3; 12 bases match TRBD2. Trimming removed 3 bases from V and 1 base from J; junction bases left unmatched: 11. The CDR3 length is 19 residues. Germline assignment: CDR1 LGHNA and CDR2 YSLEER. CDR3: CASSQASSGRGLGTDTQYF. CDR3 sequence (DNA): TGCGCCAGCAGCCAGGCGTCTAGCGGGAGGGGGCTAGGCACAGATACGCAGTATTTT.

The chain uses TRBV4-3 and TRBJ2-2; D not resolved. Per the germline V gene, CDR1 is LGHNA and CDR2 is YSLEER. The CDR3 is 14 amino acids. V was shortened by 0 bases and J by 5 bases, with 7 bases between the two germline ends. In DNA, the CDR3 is TGCGCCAGCAGCCAAGATGGCTCAACCGGGGAGCTGTTTTTT. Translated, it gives CASSQDGSTGELFF.

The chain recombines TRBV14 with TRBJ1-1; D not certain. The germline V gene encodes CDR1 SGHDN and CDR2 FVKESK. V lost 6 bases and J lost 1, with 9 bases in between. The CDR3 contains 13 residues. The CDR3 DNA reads TGTGCCAGCAGACGCACAGCGAACACTGAAGCTTTCTTT. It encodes CASRRTANTEAFF. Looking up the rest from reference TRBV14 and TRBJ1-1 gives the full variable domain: EAGVTQFPSHSVIEKGQTVTLRCDPISGHDNLYWYRRVMGKEIKFLLHFVKESKQDESGMPNNRFLAERTGGTYSTLKVQPAELEDSGVYFCASRRTANTEAFFGQGTRLTVV.

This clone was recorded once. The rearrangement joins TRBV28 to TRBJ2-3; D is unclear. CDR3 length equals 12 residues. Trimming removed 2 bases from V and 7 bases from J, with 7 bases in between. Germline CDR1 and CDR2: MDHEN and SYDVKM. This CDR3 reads CASSLGPHTQYF. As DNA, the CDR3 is TGTGCCAGCAGTTTAGGGCCACATACGCAGTATTTT.

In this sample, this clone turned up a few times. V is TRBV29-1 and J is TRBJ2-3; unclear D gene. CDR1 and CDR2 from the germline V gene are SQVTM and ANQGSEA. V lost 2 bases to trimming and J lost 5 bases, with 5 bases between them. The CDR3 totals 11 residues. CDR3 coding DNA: TGCAGCGTTGAACCGGGAGATACGCAGTATTTT. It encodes CSVEPGDTQYF.

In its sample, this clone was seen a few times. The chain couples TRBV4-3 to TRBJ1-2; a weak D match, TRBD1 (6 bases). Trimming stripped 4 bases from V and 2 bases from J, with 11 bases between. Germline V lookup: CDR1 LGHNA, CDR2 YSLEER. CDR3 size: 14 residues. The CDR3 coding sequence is TGCGCCAGCAGCCCCGCGGACAGAAACTATGGCTACACCTTC. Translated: CASSPADRNYGYTF.

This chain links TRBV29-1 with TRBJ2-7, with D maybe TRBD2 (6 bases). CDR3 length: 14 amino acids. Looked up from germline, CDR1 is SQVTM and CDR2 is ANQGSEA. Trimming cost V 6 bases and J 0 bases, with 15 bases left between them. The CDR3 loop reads CSVTTEGSSYEQYF. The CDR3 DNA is TGCAGCGTGACTACGGAGGGGAGCTCCTACGAGCAGTACTTC.

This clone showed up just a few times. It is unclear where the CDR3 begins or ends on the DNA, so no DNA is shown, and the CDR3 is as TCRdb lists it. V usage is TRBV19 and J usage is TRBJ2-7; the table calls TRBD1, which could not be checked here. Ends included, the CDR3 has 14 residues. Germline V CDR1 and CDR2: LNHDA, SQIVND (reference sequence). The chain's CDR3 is CASTSGQTTYEQYF.

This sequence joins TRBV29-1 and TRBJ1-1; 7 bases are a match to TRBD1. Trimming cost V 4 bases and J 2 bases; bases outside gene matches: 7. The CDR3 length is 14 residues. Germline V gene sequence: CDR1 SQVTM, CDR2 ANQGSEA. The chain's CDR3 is CSVGGTVLNTEAFF. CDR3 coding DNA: TGCAGCGTTGGAGGGACAGTCCTAAACACTGAAGCTTTCTTT. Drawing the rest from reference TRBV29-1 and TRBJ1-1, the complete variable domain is SAVISQKPSRDICQRGTSLTIQCQVDSQVTMMFWYRQQPGQSLTLIATANQGSEATYESGFVIDKFPISRPNLTFSTLTVSNMSPEDSSIYLCSVGGTVLNTEAFFGQGTRLTVV.

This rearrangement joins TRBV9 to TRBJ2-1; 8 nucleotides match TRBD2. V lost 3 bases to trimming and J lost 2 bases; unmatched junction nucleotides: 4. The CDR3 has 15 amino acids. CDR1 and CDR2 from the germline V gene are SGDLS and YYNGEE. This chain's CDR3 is CASSEGGLAYNEQFF. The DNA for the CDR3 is TGTGCCAGCAGCGAGGGGGGACTAGCCTACAATGAGCAGTTCTTC.

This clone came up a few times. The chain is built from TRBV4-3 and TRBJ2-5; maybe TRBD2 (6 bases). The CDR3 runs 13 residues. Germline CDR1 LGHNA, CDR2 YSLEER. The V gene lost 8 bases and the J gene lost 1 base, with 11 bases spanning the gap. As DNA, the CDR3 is TGCGCCAGCTCCCTGCGGGGCCAAGAGACCCAGTACTTC. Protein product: CASSLRGQETQYF.

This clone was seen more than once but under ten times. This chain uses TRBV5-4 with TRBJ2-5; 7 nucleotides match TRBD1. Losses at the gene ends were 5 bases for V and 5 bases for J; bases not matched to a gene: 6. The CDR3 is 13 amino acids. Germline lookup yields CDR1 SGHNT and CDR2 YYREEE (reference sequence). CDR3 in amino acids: CASSSDRRETQYF. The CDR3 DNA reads TGTGCCAGCAGTTCGGACAGGCGGGAGACCCAGTACTTC.

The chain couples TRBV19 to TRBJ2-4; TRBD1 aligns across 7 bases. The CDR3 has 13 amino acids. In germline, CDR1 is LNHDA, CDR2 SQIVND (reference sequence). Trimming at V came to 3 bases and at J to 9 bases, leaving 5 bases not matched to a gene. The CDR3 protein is CASSIRGIGIQYF. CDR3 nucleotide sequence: TGTGCCAGTAGTATCAGGGGGATTGGCATTCAGTACTTC.